The present T cell receptor (beta chain) was sequenced within a study of T cell repertoires in cytomegalovirus infection. TCRdb reanalysed the reads using MiXCR and keeps one entry per CDR3 protein. The data hold around 710,000 distinct CDR3 sequences, with roughly 28% observed a single time. Trimming removed 0 bases at V and 6 bases at J, with 7 bases between. Germline CDR1 is SGHTS and CDR2 is YDEGEE. The length of the CDR3 is 13 residues. This clonotype was observed a few times. Its specificity is not known. The chain joins TRBV5-8 to TRBJ2-1; no definite D call. The source material was cultured CD8+ T cells from PBMCs, sampled from culture after CMV antigen stimulation. This sequence was found in a human donor in good health (CMV status not recorded). Some clones in this sample may be carry-over from other donors' samples. CDR3 in DNA: TGTGCCAGCAGCTTGGGGCAGGCCAATGAGCAGTTCTTC. Residues: CASSLGQANEQFF.